One and the same sample provided the 10 T cell receptor beta chains below, sequenced in a study of STAT5B mutations in CD4+ large granular lymphocyte leukemia. Produced via immunoSEQ multiplex PCR; TCRdb's table is partial and in-frame only. The sample consists of more than 30,000 clones, around two thirds of them appearing once. What was sequenced was CD4+ T cells from blood buffy coats. These receptors all come from a human donor in good health.

The rearrangement joins TRBV19 to TRBJ1-5; tentatively, D is TRBD1 (6 bases). Germline V gene sequence: CDR1 LNHDA, CDR2 SQIVND (reference sequence). V was pared by 1 base and J by 0 bases, with 13 bases between. The CDR3 is made up of 17 amino acids. The CDR3 DNA follows: TGTGCCAGTAGTATAGTAAGAGGGACAAATAGCAATCAGCCCCAGCATTTT. It specifies CASSIVRGTNSNQPQHF. Filled out from reference TRBV19 and TRBJ1-5, the complete variable domain reads DGGITQSPKYLFRKEGQNVTLSCEQNLNHDAMYWYRQDPGQGLRLIYYSQIVNDFQKGDIAEGYSVSREKKESFPLTVTSAQKNPTAFYLCASSIVRGTNSNQPQHFGDGTRLSIL.

The chain uses TRBV10-3 and TRBJ1-2; D unclear. The CDR3 is 13 amino acids. Germline values: CDR1 ENHRY, CDR2 SYGVKD. Trimming shortened V by 5 bases and J by 8 bases, and 15 bases separated the two germline ends. The CDR3 region is CAISPSQDEGYTF. As DNA, the CDR3 is TGTGCCATCAGTCCTTCTCAGGATGAAGGCTACACCTTC.

The genes are TRBV5-1 and TRBJ2-7, with 7 bases that match TRBD1. The V gene's germline CDR1 is SGHRS and CDR2 YFSETQ. The CDR3 runs to 16 residues. Losses at the gene ends were 0 bases for V and 2 bases for J; bases not matched to a gene: 8. CDR3 sequence: CASSLGPAGGAYEQYF. CDR3 DNA sequence: TGCGCCAGCAGCTTGGGGCCGGCAGGGGGTGCCTACGAGCAGTACTTC. The full variable domain, its missing parts supplied by reference TRBV5-1 and TRBJ2-7, is KAGVTQTPRYLIKTRGQQVTLSCSPISGHRSVSWYQQTPGQGLQFLFEYFSETQRNKGNFPGRFSGRQFSNSRSEMNVSTLELGDSALYLCASSLGPAGGAYEQYFGPGTRLTVT.

This chain uses TRBV27 with TRBJ1-4; a possible D gene is TRBD1 (5 bases). Trimming stripped 4 bases from V and 8 bases from J, with 17 bases between. The CDR3 loop spans 15 amino acids. From germline, CDR1 is MNHEY and CDR2 SMNVEV (reference sequence). This CDR3 is CASSSFERGGEKLFF. The CDR3, as DNA: TGTGCCAGCAGTTCCTTCGAACGGGGGGGGGAAAAACTGTTTTTT. The full variable domain, rest sourced from reference TRBV27 and TRBJ1-4, is EAQVTQNPRYLITVTGKKLTVTCSQNMNHEYMSWYRQDPGLGLRQIYYSMNVEVTDKGDVPEGYKVSRKEKRNFPLILESPSPNQTSLYFCASSSFERGGEKLFFGSGTQLSVL.

The sample holds one count of this clone. CDR3 sequence (DNA): TGTGCCAGTAGTAATTTCGAGCGGGGGGGCCGGGATACGCAGTATTTT. Translating it yields CASSNFERGGRDTQYF. The J gene is TRBJ2-3, the V gene TRBV19; 10 bases line up with TRBD2. Germline lookup yields CDR1 LNHDA and CDR2 SQIVND (reference sequence). CDR3 length equals 16 residues. Unmatched junction bases numbered 10, after V lost 4 bases and J lost 6 bases.

This clone was observed a few times. V and J are TRBV5-8 and TRBJ1-1; 8 nucleotides match TRBD1. The J segment lost 5 bases and the V segment lost 4 bases, leaving 10 bases of the junction unmatched. Looked up from germline, CDR1 is SGHTS and CDR2 is YDEGEE. The CDR3 consists of 15 residues. CDR3 coding DNA: TGTGCCAGCAGCCGTCCGAAACAGGGGGTAACTGAAGCTTTCTTT. Its translation is CASSRPKQGVTEAFF.

The genes are TRBV18 and TRBJ1-2; D ambiguous. Germline-derived CDR1 and CDR2 are KGHSH and LQKENI. V shed 3 bases and J shed 10 bases, with 18 bases lying between them. The CDR3 has 14 amino acids. Written as DNA, the CDR3 is TGTGCCAGCTCACCCCTTTCCTTGGACTCCCTCTACACCTTC. This sequence encodes CASSPLSLDSLYTF. The variable domain in full, completed from reference TRBV18 and TRBJ1-2, reads NAGVMQNPRHLVRRRGQEARLRCSPMKGHSHVYWYRQLPEEGLKFMVYLQKENIIDESGMPKERFSAEFPKEGPSILRIQQVVRGDSAAYFCASSPLSLDSLYTFGSGTRLTVV.

This clone occurred a few times. The V gene is TRBV2, the J gene TRBJ1-5, with 7 bases identical to TRBD1. In germline, CDR1 is SNHLY, CDR2 FYNNEI. There are 15 residues in the CDR3. V lost 4 bases to trimming and J lost 2 bases; unmatched junction nucleotides: 5. In nucleotides, the CDR3 is TGTGCCAGCAGTGCTACAGGGGTGGGCAATCAGCCCCAGCATTTT. It translates to CASSATGVGNQPQHF.

The chain combines TRBV28 with TRBJ2-3; D unresolved. Per germline, CDR1 MDHEN and CDR2 SYDVKM. Trimming removed 6 bases at V and 3 bases at J, with 13 bases between. This CDR3 spans 14 amino acids. DNA for the CDR3: TGTGCCAGCAGCGCCCTTCTACCTACAGATACGCAGTATTTT. This translates into CASSALLPTDTQYF.

This chain connects TRBV5-4 to TRBJ2-2; D is perhaps TRBD1 (5 bases). CDR1 and CDR2 from the germline V gene are SGHNT and YYREEE (reference sequence). V lost 0 bases and J lost 1, with 7 bases in between. The CDR3 spans 15 residues. This CDR3 reads CASSLDRLNTGELFF. CDR3 bases: TGTGCCAGCAGCTTGGACAGGTTGAACACCGGGGAGCTGTTTTTT. The full variable domain, rest sourced from reference TRBV5-4 and TRBJ2-2, is ETGVTQSPTHLIKTRGQQVTLRCSSQSGHNTVSWYQQALGQGPQFIFQYYREEENGRGNFPPRFSGLQFPNYSSELNVNALELDDSALYLCASSLDRLNTGELFFGEGSRLTVL.